This T cell receptor (beta chain) was sequenced in a study of T cell clones after liver transplantation. Turning to the study itself: TCRbeta sequencing after a pre-transplant mixed lymphocyte reaction identified graft-donor-reactive clones, later tracked in post-transplant blood.

The CDR3 loop spans 15 amino acids. V trimming: 3 bases; J trimming: 6 bases; junction bases outside the gene matches: 9. Germline V lookup: CDR1 LNHDA, CDR2 SQIVND (reference sequence). Assay: immunoSEQ multiplex PCR; the TCRdb copy retains only in-frame clones and omits some. The data contain tens of thousands of clones, over 60% of them singletons. A few counts support this clone. Its specificity is not known. Whole-study results and caveats: Migration into the graft, not deletion, may explain lost graft donor-reactive T cells.

Thawed unstimulated PBMCs were FACS-sorted by CD3, CD4 and CD8 into two populations. V usage is TRBV19 and J usage is TRBJ1-1; 8 bases map to TRBD1. The sample was CD4+ T cells from blood, taken at the 22-month timepoint. The TCR originated in a human patient who received a liver transplant. Some T cells may possibly be graft donor cells. CDR3: CASSMVQGARAEAFF. DNA of the CDR3: TGTGCCAGTAGTATGGTCCAGGGGGCAAGGGCTGAAGCTTTCTTT.